Listed below are T cell receptor beta chains from one sample, sequenced in a study of cytomegalovirus exposure and HLA in healthy donors. The table came from immunoSEQ multiplex PCR; TCRdb's copy has only in-frame clones and leaves some out. Here the sample spans a few hundred thousand clones, around 89% being singletons. The specimen was PBMCs. These receptors all stem from a woman aged 18 to 35 in good health and CMV-seronegative. CDR3s include the opening cysteine and the closing phenylalanine or tryptophan. Each record gives: clone size, D gene, V gene, J gene, CDR3 DNA, CDR3 protein. D genes are given only for firm matches. The listing skips clone size in some rows; elsewhere it reads once, few, many or a size class.

>-|-|TRBV5-6|TRBJ1-2
TGTGCCAGCAGCTTGGACACCTCCAATTTCTTCTATGGCTACACCTTC
CASSLDTSNFFYGYTF
>-|-|TRBV5-4|TRBJ1-1
TGTGCCAGCAGTTCAATTGGGGGGACTGAAGCTTTCTTT
CASSSIGGTEAFF
>-|TRBD2|TRBV10-3|TRBJ2-7
TGTGCCATCAGTGAGACAGGGACTAGCGGGGGGATCTACGAGCAGTACTTC
CAISETGTSGGIYEQYF
>-|-|TRBV6-1|TRBJ1-1
TGTGCCAGCAGGGTACAGAACACTGAAGCTTTCTTT
CASRVQNTEAFF
>-|-|TRBV27|TRBJ2-7
TGTGCCAGCAGTTCAGGGCGCTACGAGCAGTACTTC
CASSSGRYEQYF
>once|-|TRBV5-5|TRBJ1-3
TGTGCCAGCAGCAGCGTTTTATGGGGCTCCGGAAACACCATATATTTT
CASSSVLWGSGNTIYF
>-|-|TRBV7-9|TRBJ2-5
TGTGCCAGCAGCTTCTGGAGTCGGGAGACCCAGTACTTC
CASSFWSRETQYF
>-|TRBD1|TRBV5-5|TRBJ1-2
TGTGCCAGCAGCTCTCTACTAACAGGGGTTTCTAACTATGGCTACACCTTC
CASSSLLTGVSNYGYTF
>-|-|TRBV5-8|TRBJ2-2
TGTGCCACCCGGGGGACCGGGGAGCTGTTTTTT
CATRGTGELFF
>-|-|TRBV5-1|TRBJ2-5
TGCGCCAGCAGCATCCTCGGTACGTGGGAGACCCAGTACTTC
CASSILGTWETQYF